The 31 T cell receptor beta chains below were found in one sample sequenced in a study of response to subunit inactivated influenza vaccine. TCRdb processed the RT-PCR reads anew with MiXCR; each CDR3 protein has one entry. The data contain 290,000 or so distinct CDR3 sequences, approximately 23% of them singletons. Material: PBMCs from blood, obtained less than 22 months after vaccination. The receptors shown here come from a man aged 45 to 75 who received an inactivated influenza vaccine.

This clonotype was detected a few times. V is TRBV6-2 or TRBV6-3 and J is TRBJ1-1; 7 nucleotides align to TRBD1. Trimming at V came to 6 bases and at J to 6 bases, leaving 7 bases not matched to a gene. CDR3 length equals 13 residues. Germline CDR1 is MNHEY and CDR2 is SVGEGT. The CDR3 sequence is CASSRQGGPEAFF. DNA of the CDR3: TGTGCCAGCAGCCGACAGGGAGGCCCTGAAGCTTTCTTT.

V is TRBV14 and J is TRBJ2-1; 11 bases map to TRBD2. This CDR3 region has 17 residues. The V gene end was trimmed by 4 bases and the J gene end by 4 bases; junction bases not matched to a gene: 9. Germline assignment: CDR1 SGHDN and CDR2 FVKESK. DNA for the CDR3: TGTGCCAGCAGCCCCTTAGTAGCGGGAGGGCCTTACAATGAGCAGTTCTTC. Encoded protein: CASSPLVAGGPYNEQFF.

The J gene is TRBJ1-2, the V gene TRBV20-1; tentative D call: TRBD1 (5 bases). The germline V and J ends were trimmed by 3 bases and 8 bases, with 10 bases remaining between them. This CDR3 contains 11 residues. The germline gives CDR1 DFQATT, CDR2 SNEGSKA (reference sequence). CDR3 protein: CSASAGIGYTF. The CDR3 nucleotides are TGCAGTGCTAGCGCAGGGATCGGCTACACCTTC.

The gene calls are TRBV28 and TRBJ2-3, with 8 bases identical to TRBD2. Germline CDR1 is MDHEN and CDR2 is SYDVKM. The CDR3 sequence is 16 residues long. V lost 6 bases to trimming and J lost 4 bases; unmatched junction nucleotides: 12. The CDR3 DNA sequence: TGTGCCAGCAGCCCTACCAGCGGGAGTAGCCCAGATACGCAGTATTTT. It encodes CASSPTSGSSPDTQYF.

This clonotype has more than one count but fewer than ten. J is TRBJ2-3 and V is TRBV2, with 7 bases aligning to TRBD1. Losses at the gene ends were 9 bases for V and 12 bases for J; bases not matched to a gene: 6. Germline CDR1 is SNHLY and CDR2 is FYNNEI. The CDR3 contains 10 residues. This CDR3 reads CASSTGSQYF. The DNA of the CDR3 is TGTGCCAGTTCGACAGGGTCACAGTATTTT. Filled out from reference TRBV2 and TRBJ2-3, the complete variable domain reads EPEVTQTPSHQVTQMGQEVILRCVPISNHLYFYWYRQILGQKVEFLVSFYNNEISEKSEIFDDQFSVERPDGSNFTLKIRSTKLEDSAMYFCASSTGSQYFGPGTRLTVL.

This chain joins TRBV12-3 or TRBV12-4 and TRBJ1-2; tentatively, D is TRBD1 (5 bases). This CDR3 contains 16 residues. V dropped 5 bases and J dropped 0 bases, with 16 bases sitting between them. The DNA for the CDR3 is TGTGCCAGCAGTGCAGGGTTAACCTTAGCTAACTATGGCTACACCTTC. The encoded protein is CASSAGLTLANYGYTF.

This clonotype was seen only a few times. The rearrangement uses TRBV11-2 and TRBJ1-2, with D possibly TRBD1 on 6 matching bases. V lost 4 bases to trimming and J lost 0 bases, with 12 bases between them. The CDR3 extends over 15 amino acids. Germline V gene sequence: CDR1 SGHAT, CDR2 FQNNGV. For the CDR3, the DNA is TGTGCCAGCAGCTCGTACAGGGATCCTAACTATGGCTACACCTTC. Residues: CASSSYRDPNYGYTF.

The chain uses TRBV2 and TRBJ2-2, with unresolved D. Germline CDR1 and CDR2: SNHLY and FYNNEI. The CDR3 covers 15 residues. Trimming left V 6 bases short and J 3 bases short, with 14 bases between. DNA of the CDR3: TGTGCCAGCAGCTCCGGCCCACCTGACACCGGGGAGCTGTTTTTT. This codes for CASSSGPPDTGELFF.

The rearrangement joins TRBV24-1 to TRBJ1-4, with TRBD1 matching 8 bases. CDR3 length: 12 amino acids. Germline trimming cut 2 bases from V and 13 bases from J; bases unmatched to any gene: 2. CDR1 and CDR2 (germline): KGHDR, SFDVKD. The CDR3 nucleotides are TGTGCCACCAGTGATTCGACAGGGGCACTGTTTTTT. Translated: CATSDSTGALFF.

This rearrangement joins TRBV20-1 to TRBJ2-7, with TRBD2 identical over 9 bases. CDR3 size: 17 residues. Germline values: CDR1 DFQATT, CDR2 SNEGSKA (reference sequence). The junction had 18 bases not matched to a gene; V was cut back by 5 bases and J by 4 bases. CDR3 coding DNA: TGCAGTGCTCCCGCTCGAGTCGGGCGGGGGGGCTTGTACGAGCAGTACTTC. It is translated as CSAPARVGRGGLYEQYF.

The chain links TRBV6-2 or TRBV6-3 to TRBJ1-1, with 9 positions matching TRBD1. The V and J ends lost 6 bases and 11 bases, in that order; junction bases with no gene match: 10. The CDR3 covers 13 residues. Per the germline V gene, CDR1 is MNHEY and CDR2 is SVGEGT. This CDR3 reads CASSDTGTGFAFF. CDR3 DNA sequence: TGTGCCAGCAGCGACACCGGGACAGGGTTTGCTTTCTTT.

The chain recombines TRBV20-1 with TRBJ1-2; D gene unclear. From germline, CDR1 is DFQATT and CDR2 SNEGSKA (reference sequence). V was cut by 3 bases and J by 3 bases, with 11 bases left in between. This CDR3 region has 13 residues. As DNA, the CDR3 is TGCAGTGCTAGTAATCTGGACTACTATGGCTACACCTTC. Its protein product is CSASNLDYYGYTF.

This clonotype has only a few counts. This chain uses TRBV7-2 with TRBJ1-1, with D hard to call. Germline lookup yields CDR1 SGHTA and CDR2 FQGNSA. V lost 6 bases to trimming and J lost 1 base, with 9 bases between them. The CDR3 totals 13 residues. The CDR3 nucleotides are TGTGCCAGCAGGGAGACAAGGAACACTGAAGCTTTCTTT. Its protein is CASRETRNTEAFF.

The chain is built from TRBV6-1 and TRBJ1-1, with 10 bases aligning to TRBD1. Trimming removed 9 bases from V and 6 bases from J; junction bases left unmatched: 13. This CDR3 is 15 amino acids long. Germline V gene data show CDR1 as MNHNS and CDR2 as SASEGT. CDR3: CASVSGGQGVPEAFF. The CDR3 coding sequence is TGTGCCAGTGTTTCCGGAGGACAGGGGGTACCTGAAGCTTTCTTT.

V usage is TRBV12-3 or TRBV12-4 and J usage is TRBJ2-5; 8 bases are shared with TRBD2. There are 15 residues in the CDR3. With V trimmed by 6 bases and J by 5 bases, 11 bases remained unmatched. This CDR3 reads CASSRIAGRGETQYF. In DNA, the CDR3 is TGTGCCAGCAGCCGCATAGCGGGGAGAGGGGAGACCCAGTACTTC.

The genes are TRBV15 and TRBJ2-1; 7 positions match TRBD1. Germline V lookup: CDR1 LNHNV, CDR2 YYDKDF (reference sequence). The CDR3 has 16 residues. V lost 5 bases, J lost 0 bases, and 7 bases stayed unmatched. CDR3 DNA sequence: TGTGCCACCAGCGGTGGACAGGTATCCTCCTACAATGAGCAGTTCTTC. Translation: CATSGGQVSSYNEQFF. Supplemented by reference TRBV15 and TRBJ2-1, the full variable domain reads DAMVIQNPRYQVTQFGKPVTLSCSQTLNHNVMYWYQQKSSQAPKLLFHYYDKDFNNEADTPDNFQSRRPNTSFCFLDIRSPGLGDTAMYLCATSGGQVSSYNEQFFGPGTRLTVL.

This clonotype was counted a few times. The CDR3 spells CASSLTSAGTDTQYF. In DNA, the CDR3 is TGTGCCAGCAGCTTAACTAGCGCCGGCACAGATACGCAGTATTTT. The gene calls are TRBV7-2 and TRBJ2-3; 7 bases agree with TRBD2. CDR3 length: 15 residues. With V trimmed by 2 bases and J by 1 base, 3 bases remained unmatched. Germline V gene sequence: CDR1 SGHTA, CDR2 FQGNSA.

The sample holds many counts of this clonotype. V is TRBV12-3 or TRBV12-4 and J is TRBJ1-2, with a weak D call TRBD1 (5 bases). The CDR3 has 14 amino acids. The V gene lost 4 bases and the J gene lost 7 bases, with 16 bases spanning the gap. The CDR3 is CASSSREAVSGYTF. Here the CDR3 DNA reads TGTGCCAGCAGTTCCAGGGAAGCCGTCTCTGGCTACACCTTC.

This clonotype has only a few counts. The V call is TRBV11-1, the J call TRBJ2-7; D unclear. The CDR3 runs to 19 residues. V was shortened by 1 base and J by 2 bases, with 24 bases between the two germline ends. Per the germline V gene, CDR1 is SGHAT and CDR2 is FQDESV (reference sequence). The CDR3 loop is CASSLGGIKESYFAYEQYF. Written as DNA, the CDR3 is TGTGCCAGCAGCTTAGGGGGAATAAAAGAAAGTTACTTTGCCTACGAGCAGTACTTC. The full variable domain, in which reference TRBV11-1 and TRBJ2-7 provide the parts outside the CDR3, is EAEVAQSPRYKITEKSQAVAFWCDPISGHATLYWYRQILGQGPELLVQFQDESVVDDSQLPKDRFSAERLKGVDSTLKIQPAELGDSAMYLCASSLGGIKESYFAYEQYFGPGTRLTVT.

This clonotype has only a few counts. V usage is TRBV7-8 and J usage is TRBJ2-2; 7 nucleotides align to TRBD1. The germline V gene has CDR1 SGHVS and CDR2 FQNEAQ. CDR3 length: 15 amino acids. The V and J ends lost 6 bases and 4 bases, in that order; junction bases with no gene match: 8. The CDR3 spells CASRQDRVGTGELFF. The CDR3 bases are TGTGCCAGCAGACAAGACAGGGTCGGCACCGGGGAGCTGTTTTTT.

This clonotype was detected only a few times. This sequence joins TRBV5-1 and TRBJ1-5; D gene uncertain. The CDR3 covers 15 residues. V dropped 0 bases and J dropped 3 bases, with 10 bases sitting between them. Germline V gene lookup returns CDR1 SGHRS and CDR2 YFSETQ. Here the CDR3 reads CASSLAGRPNQPQHF. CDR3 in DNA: TGCGCCAGCAGCTTGGCTGGGAGACCCAATCAGCCCCAGCATTTT.

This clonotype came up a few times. CDR3 protein: CSASPRGSPLHF. As DNA, the CDR3 is TGCAGTGCTAGCCCCAGGGGTTCACCCCTCCACTTT. The chain has TRBV20-1 and TRBJ1-6, with a tentative D call TRBD1 (6 bases). Per germline, CDR1 DFQATT and CDR2 SNEGSKA (reference sequence). There are 12 residues in the CDR3. V lost 3 bases and J lost 9, with 9 bases in between.

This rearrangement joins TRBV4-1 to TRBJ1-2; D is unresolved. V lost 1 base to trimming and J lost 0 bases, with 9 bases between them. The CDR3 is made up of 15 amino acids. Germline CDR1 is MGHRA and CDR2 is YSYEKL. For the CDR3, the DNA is TGCGCCAGCAGCCAAGTGGGCAGCCCTAACTATGGCTACACCTTC. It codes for CASSQVGSPNYGYTF.

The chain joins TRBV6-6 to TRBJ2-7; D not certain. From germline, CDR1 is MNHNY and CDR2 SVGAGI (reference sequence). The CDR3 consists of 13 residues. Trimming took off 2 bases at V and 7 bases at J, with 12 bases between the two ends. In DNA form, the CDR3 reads TGTGCCAGCAGTTACGACGGACGGAAGGAGCAGTACTTC. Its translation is CASSYDGRKEQYF.

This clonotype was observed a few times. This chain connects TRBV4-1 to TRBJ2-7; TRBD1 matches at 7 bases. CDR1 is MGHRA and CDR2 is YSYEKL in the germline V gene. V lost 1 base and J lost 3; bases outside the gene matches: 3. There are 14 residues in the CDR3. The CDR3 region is CASSQVTGVYEQYF. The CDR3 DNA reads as TGCGCCAGCAGCCAAGTAACAGGGGTCTACGAGCAGTACTTC.

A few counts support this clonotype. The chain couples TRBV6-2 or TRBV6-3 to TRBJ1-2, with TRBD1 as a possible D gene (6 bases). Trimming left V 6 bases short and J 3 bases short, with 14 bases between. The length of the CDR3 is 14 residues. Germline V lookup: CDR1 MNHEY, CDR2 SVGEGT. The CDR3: CASRRQVGDYGYTF. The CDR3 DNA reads TGTGCCAGCAGAAGACAGGTCGGGGACTATGGCTACACCTTC.

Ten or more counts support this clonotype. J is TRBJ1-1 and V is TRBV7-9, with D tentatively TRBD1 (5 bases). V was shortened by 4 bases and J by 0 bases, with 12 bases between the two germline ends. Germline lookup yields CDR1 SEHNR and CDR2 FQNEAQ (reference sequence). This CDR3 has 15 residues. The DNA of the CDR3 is TGTGCCAGCAGCTGGTATACGGGACTGAACACTGAAGCTTTCTTT. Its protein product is CASSWYTGLNTEAFF.

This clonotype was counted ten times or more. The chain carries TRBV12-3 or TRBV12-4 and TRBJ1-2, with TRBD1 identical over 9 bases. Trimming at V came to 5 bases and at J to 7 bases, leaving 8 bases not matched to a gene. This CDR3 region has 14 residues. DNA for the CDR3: TGTGCCAGCAGTCCGGCCGGGACAGGGTTTGGCTACACCTTC. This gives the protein CASSPAGTGFGYTF.

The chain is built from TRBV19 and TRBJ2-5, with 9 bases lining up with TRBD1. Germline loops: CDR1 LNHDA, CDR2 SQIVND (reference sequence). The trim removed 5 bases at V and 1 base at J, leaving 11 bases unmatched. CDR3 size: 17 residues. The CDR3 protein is CASSPTHRGLAQETQYF. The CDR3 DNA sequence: TGTGCCAGTAGTCCCACACACAGGGGGCTGGCCCAAGAGACCCAGTACTTC.

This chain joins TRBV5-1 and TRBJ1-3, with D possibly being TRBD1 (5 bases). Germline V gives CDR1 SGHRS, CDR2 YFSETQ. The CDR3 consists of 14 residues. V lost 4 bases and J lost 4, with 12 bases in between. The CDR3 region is CASSVEGRGNTIYF. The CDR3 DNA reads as TGCGCCAGCAGCGTTGAGGGGCGGGGAAACACCATATATTTT.

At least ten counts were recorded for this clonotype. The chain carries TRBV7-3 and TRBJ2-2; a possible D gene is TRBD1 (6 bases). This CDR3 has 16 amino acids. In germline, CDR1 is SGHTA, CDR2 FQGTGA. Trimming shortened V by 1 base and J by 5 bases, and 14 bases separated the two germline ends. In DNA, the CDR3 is TGTGCCAGCAGCTTAATGGGCAGGGGCGGAACCGGGGAGCTGTTTTTT. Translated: CASSLMGRGGTGELFF.